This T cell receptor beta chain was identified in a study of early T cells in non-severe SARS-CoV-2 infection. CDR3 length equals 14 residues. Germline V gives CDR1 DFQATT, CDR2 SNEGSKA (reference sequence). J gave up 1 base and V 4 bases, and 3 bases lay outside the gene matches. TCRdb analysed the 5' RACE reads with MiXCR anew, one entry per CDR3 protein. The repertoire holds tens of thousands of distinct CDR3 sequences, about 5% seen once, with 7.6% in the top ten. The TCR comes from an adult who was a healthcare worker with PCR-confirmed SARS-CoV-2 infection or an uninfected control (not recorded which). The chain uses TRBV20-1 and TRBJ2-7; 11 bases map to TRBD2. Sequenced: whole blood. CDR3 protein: CSATSGRSSYEQYF. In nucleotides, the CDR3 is TGCAGTGCTACTAGCGGGAGGTCTTCCTACGAGCAGTACTTC.